This T cell receptor (beta chain) is from a study of cytomegalovirus exposure and HLA in healthy donors. Study context: HLA-typed donors contributed around 82 million unique TCRs, which were held in an early data release. The study's findings and limits: The investigators catalogued 150 to 200 TCR beta chains as cytomegalovirus-associated. Information on immune exposure was restricted to one variable (CMV serostatus).

V lost 5 bases and J lost 0, with 9 bases in between. There are 14 residues in the CDR3. Germline V gives CDR1 MNHNY, CDR2 SVGAGI (reference sequence). About this clone itself: Its antigen is not identified.

Primers: 60 Vbeta forward and 13 Jbeta reverse. Produced via immunoSEQ multiplex PCR; TCRdb's table is partial and in-frame only. The sample totals roughly 80,000 clones; its top ten clones hold approximately 6%. Sequencing used PBMCs. This chain joins TRBV6-6 and TRBJ2-3, with D unresolved. The TCR originated in a girl aged 10 to 17 in good health and CMV-seropositive. In nucleotides, the CDR3 is TGTGCCAGCAGTAGTCATACTAGCACAGATACGCAGTATTTT. Translating it yields CASSSHTSTDTQYF.